This section outlines one T cell receptor (beta chain) sequence together with its context. This clone's antigen is unknown. Base qualities are missing; no much larger clone stands one base away. Trimming costs V 0 bases and J 0 bases, and their ends lie 5 bases apart. The germline V gene sets CDR1 to SGHRS and CDR2 to YFSETQ. The CDR3 holds 14 amino acids from the cysteine to the phenylalanine. Only the CDR3 DNA stays, 42 bases, in frame from base 1. The sample belongs to a study of blood T cell repertoires in COVID-19 (dated by TCRdb to 2020 to 2021). Background for the entire study: The collaborator samples originated in the United States, Italy and Spain and spanned the acute and convalescent phases of COVID-19. The material from the prospective study consisted of cDNA or gDNA derived from T cells, B-cell-depleted T cells, or PBMCs. The repertoires were released in a freely available public database intended as a resource for research on the immune response to SARS-CoV-2. Deeply sampled blood TCRbeta repertoires from subjects exposed to, actively infected with, or recovered from COVID-19 were included in the dataset. Samples were obtained from the ongoing ImmuneRACE study (first 160 participants) and from 1,000 to 1,500 subjects provided by 6 global collaborators. HLA class I and class II types, where available, came from metadata supplied by the sample provider rather than from assay-based typing. Sample metadata almost always included a de-identified subject ID, COVID-19 status, age in years and sex.

Each collaborating institution followed its own protocols to collect whole blood in K2EDTA tubes. Collaborator samples were shipped for TCRbeta analysis as frozen whole blood, isolated PBMCs, or DNA extracted from either sample type. What the study reported, not specific to this receptor: How much clinical and demographic metadata was included differed by source and by participant, and the metadata was provided uncurated.

The immunoSEQ Assay, a bias-controlled multiplex PCR, was used to amplify TCRbeta CDR3 regions from genomic DNA. In the source study's methods: Within the assay, amplification of reference gene primers was used to estimate how many nucleated cells each sample contained. To quantify the absolute abundance of each unique TCRbeta CDR3 rearrangement, sequence reads were collapsed and filtered. For each sample, productive Simpson clonality was calculated by taking the square root of Simpson's diversity index across productive rearrangements. TCRdb holds this immuneACCESS table with in-frame rearrangements only. Some clones are missing; in checked studies, unresolved V genes explain under half, and the rest has no known cause. Clonal size and the V and J genes are those of that table, whereas D and trimming came from the DNA. The sample table shows roughly 76,000 clones, and about 84% are seen once. Around 15% of the sample is in the top ten clones.

Sequenced input: peripheral blood. This TCR derives from a human donor in a cohort sampled during active COVID-19. Recombination linked TRBV5-1 to TRBJ2-3; a confident D gene designation cannot be given. DNA sequence: TGCGCCAGCAGCTTGGGCCTAAGCACAGATACGCAGTATTTT. It specifies CASSLGLSTDTQYF.